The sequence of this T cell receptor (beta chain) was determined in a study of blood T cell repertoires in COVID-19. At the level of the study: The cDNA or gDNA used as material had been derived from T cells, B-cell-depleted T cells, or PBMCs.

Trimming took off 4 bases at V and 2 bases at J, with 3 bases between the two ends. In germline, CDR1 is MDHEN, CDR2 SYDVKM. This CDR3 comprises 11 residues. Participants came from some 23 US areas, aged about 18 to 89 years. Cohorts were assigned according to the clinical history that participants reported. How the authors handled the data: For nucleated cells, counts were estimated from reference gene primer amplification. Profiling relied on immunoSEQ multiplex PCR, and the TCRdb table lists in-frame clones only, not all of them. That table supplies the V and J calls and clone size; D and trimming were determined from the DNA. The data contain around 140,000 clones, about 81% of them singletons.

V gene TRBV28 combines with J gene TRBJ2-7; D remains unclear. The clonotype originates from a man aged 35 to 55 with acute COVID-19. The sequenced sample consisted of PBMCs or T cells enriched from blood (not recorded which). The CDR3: CASSSTYEQYF. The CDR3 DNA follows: TGTGCCAGCAGTTCCACCTACGAGCAGTACTTC.